The subject of this entry is one TCR beta chain. This entry is derived from a study of blood T cell repertoires in COVID-19. As for the study in general: COVID-19 samples collected from the United States, Italy and Spain covered acute and convalescent phases.

Per the germline V gene, CDR1 is SGHVS and CDR2 is FQNEAQ. The V segment lost 5 bases and the J segment 4 bases; nucleotides outside the gene matches: 9. This CDR3 is 16 amino acids long. Enrolment of Seattle patients took place during active infection, and they were followed longitudinally. In the authors' workflow: Reference gene primers were amplified, and this amplification served to estimate nucleated cell counts. Clones were read by immunoSEQ multiplex PCR, and TCRdb kept only the in-frame ones, dropping some. V and J calls plus clone size are reproduced from that table; the DNA served to infer D and trimming. The sample holds 100,000 to 150,000 clones, about 94% seen once.

The V gene is TRBV7-8, the J gene TRBJ2-2, with 8 bases fitting TRBD1. Sequenced input: peripheral blood. The receptor was derived from a middle-aged man with COVID-19, enrolled during active disease. CDR3 sequence reads: CASSISGTGGTGELFF. The CDR3 nucleotides are TGTGCCAGCAGCATCTCCGGTACAGGGGGCACCGGGGAGCTGTTTTTT.